A selection of T cell receptor beta chains follows, all from one sample in a study of blood T cell repertoires in COVID-19. Measured with immunoSEQ multiplex PCR; TCRdb has only the in-frame clones, and not every one. The repertoire holds roughly 460,000 clones, around 90% seen once, with 0.7% to 0.85% in the top ten. The material sequenced was peripheral blood. All receptors come from a young man with COVID-19, enrolled during active disease. Both conserved end residues are part of each CDR3. D genes are given only for firm matches. Clone sizes are given selectively: once, few, many, or a class where the clone is expanded.

clone size: .
D gene: TRBD1
J gene: TRBJ2-1
V gene: TRBV11-2
CDR3 DNA: TGTGCCAGCAGCGTAAGTACCGGGACAGAGTACAATGAGCAGTTCTTC
CDR3 protein: CASSVSTGTEYNEQFF

clone size: .
D gene: TRBD1
J gene: TRBJ2-7
V gene: TRBV3-1/TRBV3-2
CDR3 DNA: TGTGCCAGCAGCCAACTGCAGGGGGAAACCGAGCAGTACTTC
CDR3 protein: CASSQLQGETEQYF

clone size: once
D gene: TRBD1
J gene: TRBJ2-7
V gene: TRBV5-1
CDR3 DNA: TGCGCCAGCAGACGGACAGGGGAGACCTACGAGCAGTACTTC
CDR3 protein: CASRRTGETYEQYF

clone size: few
D gene: .
J gene: TRBJ1-2
V gene: TRBV6-5
CDR3 DNA: TGTGCCAGCAGTTACTCGCCCGAGGGTGAATGGGGCTACACCTTC
CDR3 protein: CASSYSPEGEWGYTF

clone size: .
D gene: TRBD1
J gene: TRBJ1-1
V gene: TRBV6-6
CDR3 DNA: TGTGCCAGCAGTTACAGGGACAGAGAGACTGAAGCTTTCTTT
CDR3 protein: CASSYRDRETEAFF

clone size: .
D gene: TRBD1
J gene: TRBJ1-5
V gene: TRBV27
CDR3 DNA: TGTGCCAGCAGTCAGGGGACAGGGAACAATCAGCCCCAGCATTTT
CDR3 protein: CASSQGTGNNQPQHF

clone size: .
D gene: .
J gene: TRBJ2-7
V gene: TRBV5-6
CDR3 DNA: TGTGCCAGCAGCTTTCAGGGGTGGCACGAGCAGTACTTC
CDR3 protein: CASSFQGWHEQYF

clone size: .
D gene: TRBD1
J gene: TRBJ2-7
V gene: TRBV19
CDR3 DNA: TGTGCCAGTATTAATGTAGGGACAGGGAAAATCTACGAGCAGTACTTC
CDR3 protein: CASINVGTGKIYEQYF

clone size: .
D gene: .
J gene: TRBJ2-2
V gene: TRBV2
CDR3 DNA: TGTGCCAGCAGTGAGACCGGGACTGCGACCGGGGAGCTGTTTTTT
CDR3 protein: CASSETGTATGELFF

clone size: .
D gene: .
J gene: TRBJ1-3
V gene: TRBV21-1
CDR3 DNA: TGTGCCAGCAGCAAACTCCCCGCAGGCCCAGGTGGAAACACCATATATTTT
CDR3 protein: CASSKLPAGPGGNTIYF

clone size: .
D gene: TRBD1
J gene: TRBJ2-7
V gene: TRBV6-5
CDR3 DNA: TGTGCCAGCAGTTCACGGGACAGGGCTTTTAAGGAGCAGTACTTC
CDR3 protein: CASSSRDRAFKEQYF

clone size: .
D gene: .
J gene: TRBJ2-7
V gene: TRBV2
CDR3 DNA: TGTGCCAGCAGTGATAGAGGCAGTTACGAGCAGTACTTC
CDR3 protein: CASSDRGSYEQYF

clone size: few
D gene: TRBD1
J gene: TRBJ2-2
V gene: TRBV5-1
CDR3 DNA: TGCGCCAGCAGCCTGGAGACAGGGGGCACCGGGGAGCTGTTTTTT
CDR3 protein: CASSLETGGTGELFF

clone size: .
D gene: .
J gene: TRBJ1-2
V gene: TRBV19
CDR3 DNA: TGTGCCAGTAGGACCACAGGGACCAACTATGGCTACACCTTC
CDR3 protein: CASRTTGTNYGYTF

clone size: .
D gene: .
J gene: TRBJ1-1
V gene: TRBV5-4
CDR3 DNA: TGTGCCAGCAGCAAAGGACATAGGGGGGGTGAAGCTTTCTTT
CDR3 protein: CASSKGHRGGEAFF

clone size: .
D gene: .
J gene: TRBJ1-2
V gene: TRBV29-1
CDR3 DNA: TGCAGCGTAGAGGCGTCCGGCGGGGGCTACACCTTC
CDR3 protein: CSVEASGGGYTF

clone size: once
D gene: .
J gene: TRBJ2-7
V gene: TRBV4-2
CDR3 DNA: TGTGCCAGCAGCCAAGATTTTACACAGGGTTACGAGCAGTACTTC
CDR3 protein: CASSQDFTQGYEQYF

clone size: .
D gene: .
J gene: TRBJ1-3
V gene: TRBV12-5
CDR3 DNA: TGTGCTAGTGGTTTGTACCGATTGGGGGGTGGAGACACCATATATTTT
CDR3 protein: CASGLYRLGGGDTIYF

clone size: .
D gene: .
J gene: TRBJ1-1
V gene: TRBV30
CDR3 DNA: TGTGCCTGGAGTCTAGCCTACGCCCGAGCCGTGAACACTGAAGCTTTCTTT
CDR3 protein: CAWSLAYARAVNTEAFF

clone size: .
D gene: .
J gene: TRBJ1-3
V gene: TRBV11-2
CDR3 DNA: TGTGCCAGCAGCTTTGACAGGACTAGCTCTGGAAACACCATATATTTT
CDR3 protein: CASSFDRTSSGNTIYF

clone size: .
D gene: .
J gene: TRBJ2-7
V gene: TRBV6-1
CDR3 DNA: TGTGCCAGCAGTGAAGGTGACAGTGTTTACGAGCAGTACTTC
CDR3 protein: CASSEGDSVYEQYF

clone size: .
D gene: .
J gene: TRBJ1-5
V gene: TRBV20-1
CDR3 DNA: TGCAGTGCTAGTCGGTCCCGGCAGGGGAGCCACTATAGCAATCAGCCCCAGCATTTT
CDR3 protein: CSASRSRQGSHYSNQPQHF

clone size: .
D gene: TRBD2
J gene: TRBJ2-2
V gene: TRBV30
CDR3 DNA: TGTGCCTGGAGTGTACGAGGTAGCGGGAGTAACACCGGGGAGCTGTTTTTT
CDR3 protein: CAWSVRGSGSNTGELFF

clone size: .
D gene: .
J gene: TRBJ2-2
V gene: TRBV30
CDR3 DNA: TGTGCCTGGAGTCGGGAGGGGGCTGACGGGGAGCTGTTTTTT
CDR3 protein: CAWSREGADGELFF

clone size: once
D gene: TRBD2
J gene: TRBJ2-1
V gene: TRBV20-1
CDR3 DNA: TGCAGTGCTTACCAACTAGCGGGGGAGATCTTC
CDR3 protein: CSAYQLAGEIF

clone size: .
D gene: .
J gene: TRBJ1-1
V gene: TRBV14
CDR3 DNA: TGTGCCAGCAGCCAAGAAATACTTTTTAGTGGAAGGGGCACTGAAGCTTTCTTT
CDR3 protein: CASSQEILFSGRGTEAFF

clone size: .
D gene: TRBD2
J gene: TRBJ2-7
V gene: TRBV7-9
CDR3 DNA: TGTGCCAGCAGCTTACTAGCGGGAGCCACCCAGCAGTACTTC
CDR3 protein: CASSLLAGATQQYF

clone size: .
D gene: TRBD1
J gene: TRBJ1-1
V gene: TRBV19
CDR3 DNA: TGTGCCAGTTCGACAGGGAGGACGAACACTGAAGCTTTCTTT
CDR3 protein: CASSTGRTNTEAFF

clone size: .
D gene: TRBD2
J gene: TRBJ2-1
V gene: TRBV19
CDR3 DNA: TGTGCCAGTAGTTGGGGACTAGCGAGTACCTACAATGAGCAGTTCTTC
CDR3 protein: CASSWGLASTYNEQFF

clone size: .
D gene: TRBD1
J gene: TRBJ1-3
V gene: TRBV5-1
CDR3 DNA: TGCGCCAGCAGCTTTTCGGGACAGGGGTCCGGAAACACCATATATTTT
CDR3 protein: CASSFSGQGSGNTIYF

clone size: .
D gene: TRBD1
J gene: TRBJ1-4
V gene: TRBV3-1/TRBV3-2
CDR3 DNA: TGTGCCAGCAGCCCTTGGACAGGGGGTAATGAAAAACTGTTTTTT
CDR3 protein: CASSPWTGGNEKLFF

clone size: .
D gene: TRBD2
J gene: TRBJ2-3
V gene: TRBV6-5
CDR3 DNA: TGTGCCAGCAGGGAGCGGGGCAGCACAGATACGCAGTATTTT
CDR3 protein: CASRERGSTDTQYF

clone size: once
D gene: TRBD1
J gene: TRBJ1-1
V gene: TRBV19
CDR3 DNA: TGTGCCAGTAGTACACAGGGGCATTCCTACACTGAAGCTTTCTTT
CDR3 protein: CASSTQGHSYTEAFF

clone size: .
D gene: TRBD1
J gene: TRBJ2-7
V gene: TRBV28
CDR3 DNA: TGTGCCAGCCGGGCCTGGGACAGGGGTTCCTACGAGCAGTACTTC
CDR3 protein: CASRAWDRGSYEQYF

clone size: .
D gene: .
J gene: TRBJ1-3
V gene: TRBV5-1
CDR3 DNA: TGCGCCAGCAGCTTGTCGGACTTCACCTCTGGAAACACCATATATTTT
CDR3 protein: CASSLSDFTSGNTIYF

clone size: .
D gene: .
J gene: TRBJ1-1
V gene: TRBV7-9
CDR3 DNA: TGTGCCAGCAGCTTGGCCGGGTCGCCTGAAGCTTTCTTT
CDR3 protein: CASSLAGSPEAFF

clone size: once
D gene: .
J gene: TRBJ1-3
V gene: TRBV21-1
CDR3 DNA: TGTGCCAGCAGCTGTACAGGGGGCAGTTCTGGAAACACCATATATTTT
CDR3 protein: CASSCTGGSSGNTIYF

clone size: .
D gene: .
J gene: TRBJ1-4
V gene: TRBV4-1
CDR3 DNA: TGCGCCAGCAGCCAAGCGATAATCGGGACTAAACTGTTTTTT
CDR3 protein: CASSQAIIGTKLFF

clone size: .
D gene: TRBD2
J gene: TRBJ2-5
V gene: TRBV7-7
CDR3 DNA: TGTGCTAGCAGCTTGACTAGCGGGAGGGGGTTAGTAAGCCAAGAGACCCAGTACTTC
CDR3 protein: CASSLTSGRGLVSQETQYF

clone size: .
D gene: TRBD1
J gene: TRBJ2-5
V gene: TRBV12-3/TRBV12-4
CDR3 DNA: TGTGCCAGCAGTTTAAGGGGGCTCGAGACCCAGTACTTC
CDR3 protein: CASSLRGLETQYF

clone size: once
D gene: TRBD2
J gene: TRBJ2-1
V gene: TRBV2
CDR3 DNA: TGTGCCAGCAAACGGACTAGCGGGTCCTACAATGAGCAGTTCTTC
CDR3 protein: CASKRTSGSYNEQFF

clone size: once
D gene: .
J gene: TRBJ2-3
V gene: TRBV2
CDR3 DNA: TGTGCCAGCAGGGAGGTCCGGGATACGCAGTATTTT
CDR3 protein: CASREVRDTQYF

clone size: .
D gene: TRBD1
J gene: TRBJ2-2
V gene: TRBV7-8
CDR3 DNA: TGTGCCAGCAGCTCAACCGGGACAGGGCTTACCGGGGAGCTGTTTTTT
CDR3 protein: CASSSTGTGLTGELFF

clone size: .
D gene: .
J gene: TRBJ1-5
V gene: TRBV5-6
CDR3 DNA: TGTGCCAGCAGCTTGCTCTCCAGGGAGGATCAGCCCCAGCATTTT
CDR3 protein: CASSLLSREDQPQHF

clone size: .
D gene: .
J gene: TRBJ2-1
V gene: TRBV2
CDR3 DNA: TGTGCCAGCAGTGTAGGGGACAATCTGGGGAATGAGCAGTTCTTC
CDR3 protein: CASSVGDNLGNEQFF

clone size: .
D gene: .
J gene: TRBJ2-5
V gene: TRBV2
CDR3 DNA: TGTGCCAGCAGTTATCAGATCTCCTCAGAGACCCAGTACTTC
CDR3 protein: CASSYQISSETQYF

clone size: .
D gene: .
J gene: TRBJ2-3
V gene: TRBV6-5
CDR3 DNA: TGTGCCAGCAGCCCATTCCGGGACACTGGGCAGTATTTT
CDR3 protein: CASSPFRDTGQYF

clone size: once
D gene: .
J gene: TRBJ2-7
V gene: TRBV11-3
CDR3 DNA: TGTGCCAGCAGCTTAGGTGAGGGCGTCGGCGAGCAGTACTTC
CDR3 protein: CASSLGEGVGEQYF

clone size: .
D gene: TRBD1
J gene: TRBJ1-2
V gene: TRBV7-9
CDR3 DNA: TGTGCCAGCAGCCCGGACAGGGGGCTTGGGAATGGCTACACCTTC
CDR3 protein: CASSPDRGLGNGYTF